These T cell receptor beta chains were read from a single sample in a study of T-cell reconstitution after alpha-beta-depleted transplantation in children. TCRdb analysed the PCR reads with MiXCR anew, one entry per CDR3 protein. The sample has around 130,000 distinct CDR3 sequences, around 9.8% seen once; the top ten hold 24%. The sample was PBMCs, mostly from graft donor cells, taken 180 days after TCRalphabeta/CD19-depleted stem cell transplant. The origin of the receptors is a girl in the first two years of life who had a stem cell transplant for combined immunodeficiency, so the T cells may come from the graft donor. Both conserved end residues are part of each CDR3. The D gene is left open where the match is weak. Size tells how often a clone was seen (once, few, many) or the class of an expanded clone, and some rows leave it out.

v_call	clone_size	d_call	j_call	cdr3_aa	cdr3_nt
TRBV20-1	NA	TRBD2	TRBJ2-3	CSASRLAGMADTQYF	TGCAGTGCCAGTAGACTAGCTGGAATGGCAGATACGCAGTATTTT
TRBV5-6	few	NA	TRBJ2-1	CASSLGSGVVDEQFF	TGTGCCAGCAGCTTGGGTAGCGGAGTTGTAGATGAGCAGTTCTTC
TRBV6-5	few	NA	TRBJ2-4	CASSQLDGALAKNIQYF	TGTGCCAGCAGTCAGCTCGACGGGGCCTTGGCCAAAAACATTCAGTACTTC
TRBV20-1	NA	NA	TRBJ2-3	CSAIEKGGGTDTQYF	TGCAGTGCTATAGAGAAGGGCGGGGGCACAGATACGCAGTATTTT
TRBV7-6	NA	TRBD1	TRBJ1-6	CASSSGQAGISPLHF	TGTGCCAGCAGCTCCGGACAGGCGGGTATTTCACCCCTCCACTTT
TRBV29-1	few	NA	TRBJ1-4	CSVRTVRGEKLFF	TGCAGCGTTCGGACAGTCAGAGGAGAAAAACTGTTTTTT
TRBV19	NA	NA	TRBJ2-7	CASSIALGYEQYF	TGTGCCAGTAGTATAGCCCTAGGCTACGAGCAGTACTTC
TRBV20-1	few	TRBD1	TRBJ2-7	CSASGDSGVMQYF	TGCAGTGCTAGTGGGGACAGTGGGGTAATGCAGTACTTC
TRBV3-1	few	NA	TRBJ2-1	CASSQGYEQFF	TGTGCCAGCAGCCAAGGGTATGAGCAGTTCTTC
TRBV12-3/TRBV12-4	many	NA	TRBJ2-7	CASSLGRSYEQYF	TGTGCCAGCAGTTTGGGTAGATCCTACGAGCAGTACTTC
TRBV6-6	NA	NA	TRBJ2-3	CATGRTDTQYF	TGTGCCACCGGGCGCACAGATACGCAGTATTTT
TRBV12-3/TRBV12-4	many	TRBD1	TRBJ2-3	CASRDRVSTDTQYF	TGTGCCAGCAGAGACAGGGTCTCCACAGATACGCAGTATTTT
TRBV7-2	few	NA	TRBJ1-3	CASSLSAGNTIYF	TGTGCCAGCAGCTTAAGCGCTGGAAACACCATATATTTT
TRBV6-1	many	TRBD1	TRBJ1-2	CASSEWPRGGNYGYTF	TGTGCCAGCAGTGAATGGCCCAGGGGGGGGAACTATGGCTACACCTTC
TRBV20-1	many	NA	TRBJ2-5	CSASGGGETQYF	TGCAGTGCTAGCGGGGGTGGAGAGACCCAGTACTTC
TRBV11-2	few	NA	TRBJ2-7	CASSLGQSGVFSYEQYF	TGTGCCAGCAGCTTAGGGCAGTCGGGGGTCTTTTCCTACGAGCAGTACTTC
TRBV5-1	many	NA	TRBJ1-1	CASSLARNTEAFF	TGTGCCAGCAGCTTAGCCAGGAACACTGAAGCTTTCTTT
TRBV7-2	NA	TRBD2	TRBJ2-5	CASSLSWEGTQYF	TGTGCCAGCAGCTTAAGTTGGGAGGGGACCCAGTACTTC
TRBV5-1	NA	NA	TRBJ2-3	CASSLARRSTDTQYF	TGCGCCAGCAGCTTGGCCAGGAGGAGCACAGATACGCAGTATTTT
TRBV21-1	NA	NA	TRBJ1-1	CASTRDRGRTEAFF	TGTGCCAGCACCCGGGACAGGGGGAGAACTGAAGCTTTCTTT
TRBV5-5	NA	NA	TRBJ1-1	CASSASYTEAFF	TGTGCCAGCAGCGCCAGTTACACTGAAGCTTTCTTT
TRBV7-9	few	TRBD1	TRBJ1-6	CASSRIGTGISPLHF	TGTGCCAGCAGCCGAATTGGGACAGGGATTTCACCCCTCCACTTT
TRBV7-9	few	NA	TRBJ2-3	CASEGTDTQYF	TGTGCCAGTGAAGGTACAGATACGCAGTATTTT
TRBV25-1	many	NA	TRBJ2-3	CASSEFGTDTQYF	TGTGCCAGCAGTGAATTTGGTACAGATACGCAGTATTTT
TRBV20-1	few	NA	TRBJ2-2	CSANGDTPGELFF	TGCAGTGCGAACGGAGATACACCCGGGGAGCTGTTTTTT
TRBV12-3/TRBV12-4	NA	NA	TRBJ1-6	CASRDGQPFGSPLHF	TGTGCCAGCAGAGATGGACAGCCTTTTGGGTCACCCCTCCACTTT
TRBV11-1	many	NA	TRBJ2-7	CASSLKQTYEQYF	TGTGCCAGCAGCTTAAAACAGACCTACGAGCAGTACTTC
TRBV7-3	NA	NA	TRBJ2-7	CASSQEGGAYEQYF	TGTGCCAGCAGCCAAGAGGGGGGCGCCTACGAGCAGTACTTC
TRBV12-3/TRBV12-4	NA	TRBD1	TRBJ2-7	CASSTRDRAYEQYF	TGTGCCAGCAGCACCCGGGACAGAGCCTACGAGCAGTACTTC
TRBV5-6	few	NA	TRBJ2-5	CASSITGLGTQYF	TGTGCCAGCAGCATTACAGGGCTCGGGACCCAGTACTTC
TRBV28	NA	TRBD1	TRBJ2-7	CASRQDRAVGEQYF	TGTGCCAGCAGACAGGACAGGGCCGTGGGGGAGCAGTACTTC
TRBV12-3/TRBV12-4	few	NA	TRBJ1-5	CASSLTNLGNQPQHF	TGTGCCAGCAGCTTAACTAACCTAGGCAATCAGCCCCAGCATTTT
TRBV7-9	NA	NA	TRBJ2-5	CASSPPKIGAGTQYF	TGTGCCAGCAGCCCACCCAAGATCGGGGCGGGGACCCAGTACTTC
TRBV11-2	many	NA	TRBJ1-1	CASSFRGGTEAFF	TGTGCCAGCAGCTTTAGGGGTGGTACTGAAGCTTTCTTT
TRBV28	few	NA	TRBJ2-1	CASSLGVRNNEQFF	TGTGCCAGCAGTTTAGGGGTAAGGAACAATGAGCAGTTCTTC